The 28 T cell receptor beta chains below were found in one sample sequenced in a study of cytomegalovirus exposure and HLA in healthy donors. PCR amplification relied on 60 Vbeta primers (plus 13 Jbeta primers). The method was immunoSEQ multiplex PCR; TCRdb's version includes in-frame clones alone and lacks a portion of them. The top ten hold over 1.5% of the sample, which has 150,000 to 200,000 clones, 86% seen once. Sequenced sample: PBMCs. The receptors here all came from a young woman in good health and CMV-seronegative.

The chain couples TRBV18 to TRBJ2-3, with TRBD1 identical over 8 bases. Germline V gene data show CDR1 as KGHSH and CDR2 as LQKENI. The ends lost 6 bases at V and 5 bases at J; junction bases unmatched: 10. This CDR3 has 15 amino acids. The CDR3 region has the DNA TGTGCCAGCTCCCTCCAGGGGGCGGGCGGAGATACGCAGTATTTT. This gives the protein CASSLQGAGGDTQYF.

The chain carries TRBV28 and TRBJ1-4; tentatively, D is TRBD1 (6 bases). CDR1 is MDHEN and CDR2 is SYDVKM in the germline V gene. The CDR3 spans 14 residues. The ends were cut back, 6 bases at V and 4 bases at J, with 12 bases in the middle. CDR3 nucleotides: TGTGCCAGCAGAGTTACAGGGAGTAATGAAAAACTGTTTTTT. This codes for CASRVTGSNEKLFF. The full variable domain, with the rest looked up from reference TRBV28 and TRBJ1-4, is DVKVTQSSRYLVKRTGEKVFLECVQDMDHENMFWYRQDPGLGLRLIYFSYDVKMKEKGDIPEGYSVSREKKERFSLILESASTNQTSMYLCASRVTGSNEKLFFGSGTQLSVL.

This clone came up once. The gene calls are TRBV7-3 and TRBJ1-5; D might be TRBD1 (5 bases). Germline V CDR1 and CDR2: SGHTA, FQGTGA. The CDR3 contains 14 residues. V was shortened by 2 bases and J by 2 bases, with 7 bases between the two germline ends. The CDR3 DNA sequence: TGTGCCAGCAGCTTAGGAGGGGGCAATCAGCCCCAGCATTTT. Residues: CASSLGGGNQPQHF.

This sequence joins TRBV27 and TRBJ2-7, with 9 positions matching TRBD1. CDR1 and CDR2 from the germline V gene are MNHEY and SMNVEV (reference sequence). Trimming cost V 5 bases and J 2 bases; bases outside gene matches: 10. There are 16 residues in the CDR3. CDR3 sequence reads: CASSSRRQGGPYEQYF. CDR3 nucleotide sequence: TGTGCCAGCAGTAGCAGGCGACAGGGGGGGCCCTACGAGCAGTACTTC.

This clone was picked up one time. The chain couples TRBV6-5 to TRBJ2-1; 9 nucleotides align to TRBD2. The V gene's germline CDR1 is MNHEY and CDR2 SVGAGI. V shed 4 bases, J shed 0 bases, and the junction held 1 base outside the gene matches. The CDR3 is 15 residues long. CDR3 sequence reads: CASSFSGSSYNEQFF. In DNA form, the CDR3 reads TGTGCCAGCAGTTTTAGCGGGAGCTCCTACAATGAGCAGTTCTTC.

V is TRBV19 and J is TRBJ2-1; 10 bases agree with TRBD2. This CDR3 has 15 residues. CDR1 LNHDA and CDR2 SQIVND come from the germline V gene (reference sequence). J was trimmed by 2 bases and V by 5 bases; bases with no gene match: 3. The CDR3 here is CASSRAGGAYNEQFF. In DNA, the CDR3 is TGTGCCAGTAGTCGAGCGGGAGGGGCCTACAATGAGCAGTTCTTC.

The chain combines TRBV6-5 with TRBJ2-5; 9 bases fit TRBD2. The J segment lost 7 bases and the V segment lost 4 bases, leaving 7 bases of the junction unmatched. The germline CDR1 and CDR2 sequences are MNHEY and SVGAGI. This CDR3 contains 14 residues. The CDR3 here is CASSFGLASRTQYF. For the CDR3, the DNA is TGTGCCAGCAGTTTTGGACTAGCGTCAAGGACCCAGTACTTC.

This clone was counted a single time. J is TRBJ2-3 and V is TRBV4-1, with TRBD2 matching 10 bases. The CDR3 is 18 residues long. J gave up 3 bases and V 3 bases, and 12 bases lay outside the gene matches. The germline V gene has CDR1 MGHRA and CDR2 YSYEKL. The DNA for the CDR3 is TGCGCCAGCAGCCACCAGAGAAATAGCGGGGGGCCTACAGATACGCAGTATTTT. Translation gives CASSHQRNSGGPTDTQYF.

This clone was seen once. The gene calls are TRBV13 and TRBJ1-1, with TRBD1 matching 11 bases. This CDR3 is 17 amino acids long. CDR1 is PRHDT and CDR2 is FYEKMQ in the germline V gene (reference sequence). V was clipped by 4 bases and J by 3 bases; unmatched bases: 10. The CDR3 bases are TGTGCCAGCAGCTCCTCCGGGACAGGGGGACTATACACTGAAGCTTTCTTT. Protein: CASSSSGTGGLYTEAFF. Full variable domain (outside the CDR3, taken from reference TRBV13 and TRBJ1-1): AAGVIQSPRHLIKEKRETATLKCYPIPRHDTVYWYQQGPGQDPQFLISFYEKMQSDKGSIPDRFSAQQFSDYHSELNMSSLELGDSALYFCASSSSGTGGLYTEAFFGQGTRLTVV.

As regards this clone: This same CDR3 is encoded by further DNA sequences in the sample. The chain recombines TRBV30 with TRBJ2-2; D is perhaps TRBD1 (5 bases). CDR3 length equals 15 residues. Germline CDR1 GTSNPN, CDR2 SVGIG (reference sequence). Trimming stripped 0 bases from V and 3 bases from J, with 11 bases between. The CDR3: CAWSVEGAHTGELFF. CDR3 DNA: TGTGCCTGGAGTGTAGAAGGGGCCCACACCGGGGAGCTGTTTTTT. Filled out from reference TRBV30 and TRBJ2-2, the complete variable domain reads SQTIHQWPATLVQPVGSPLSLECTVEGTSNPNLYWYRQAAGRGLQLLFYSVGIGQISSEVPQNLSASRPQDRQFILSSKKLLLSDSGFYLCAWSVEGAHTGELFFGEGSRLTVL.

The CDR3 reads CASTRGSGGSYEQYF. As DNA, the CDR3 is TGTGCCAGCACCCGAGGTAGCGGGGGCTCCTACGAGCAGTACTTC. The rearrangement links TRBV28 to TRBJ2-7; 9 nucleotides line up with TRBD2. CDR1 and CDR2 from the germline V gene are MDHEN and SYDVKM. CDR3 length: 15 amino acids. With 7 bases clipped from V and 0 bases from J, the junction kept 7 bases outside the gene matches.

This rearrangement joins TRBV9 to TRBJ1-1; D is undetermined. The CDR3 loop spans 13 amino acids. The germline V and J ends were trimmed by 4 bases and 10 bases, with 17 bases remaining between them. In germline, CDR1 is SGDLS, CDR2 YYNGEE. As DNA, the CDR3 is TGTGCCAGCAGCCCCGGAACAGCCCTGGGAGCTTTCTTT. Encoded protein: CASSPGTALGAFF.

As for this clone: An end of the junction does not agree with germline; a read error may underlie this. The chain carries TRBV6-5 and TRBJ1-3; no clear D. Germline CDR1 and CDR2: MNHEY and SVGAGI. The CDR3 loop spans 13 amino acids. CDR3 nucleotides: TGTACCAGCGCAGGTTACTCTGGAAACACCATATATTTT. Amino acid sequence: CTSAGYSGNTIYF.

CDR3 DNA sequence: TGTGCCAGCGGGCAGGTCCTCGGGGAGCTGTTTTTT. Protein product: CASGQVLGELFF. This chain links TRBV9 with TRBJ2-2; D is undetermined. V lost 7 bases and J lost 7, with 11 bases in between. The CDR3 length is 12 residues. Germline CDR1 and CDR2: SGDLS and YYNGEE. Full variable domain (remainder filled in from reference TRBV9 and TRBJ2-2): DSGVTQTPKHLITATGQRVTLRCSPRSGDLSVYWYQQSLDQGLQFLIQYYNGEERAKGNILERFSAQQFPDLHSELNLSSLELGDSALYFCASGQVLGELFFGEGSRLTVL.

CDR3 DNA: TGTGCCAGCAGCTCCGGGGACAGGGGCCGCTTGAGGGGTAACTATGGCTACACCTTC. This sequence encodes CASSSGDRGRLRGNYGYTF. This rearrangement joins TRBV5-6 to TRBJ1-2; 10 bases fit TRBD1. The CDR3 loop spans 19 amino acids. V shed 3 bases, J shed 1 base, and the junction held 15 bases outside the gene matches. The V gene's germline CDR1 is SGHDT and CDR2 YYEEEE.

The chain is built from TRBV19 and TRBJ1-2; D unclear. Germline CDR1 and CDR2: LNHDA and SQIVND (reference sequence). V dropped 4 bases and J dropped 3 bases, with 12 bases sitting between them. CDR3 length: 14 amino acids. DNA of the CDR3: TGTGCCAGTAGTAAGAGCGACCTCTACTATGGCTACACCTTC. Encoded protein: CASSKSDLYYGYTF.

The V call is TRBV6-5, the J call TRBJ1-4; 7 bases are shared with TRBD1. Germline CDR1 and CDR2: MNHEY and SVGAGI. J was trimmed by 7 bases and V by 4 bases; bases with no gene match: 3. The CDR3 sequence is 13 residues long. In DNA, the CDR3 is TGTGCCAGCAGTTCAGGGGGGTCTGAAAAACTGTTTTTT. Its protein product is CASSSGGSEKLFF.

The J gene is TRBJ2-7, the V gene TRBV5-4; TRBD1 agrees at 7 bases. Germline CDR1 SGHNT, CDR2 YYREEE (reference sequence). The CDR3 length is 15 residues. Trimming took 5 bases from V and 6 from J; bases not matched to a gene: 14. The CDR3 is CASSPRQGVGAEQYF. The CDR3, as DNA: TGTGCCAGCAGTCCGAGACAGGGAGTAGGCGCCGAGCAGTACTTC. Combining the CDR3 with reference TRBV5-4 and TRBJ2-7 gives the whole variable domain ETGVTQSPTHLIKTRGQQVTLRCSSQSGHNTVSWYQQALGQGPQFIFQYYREEENGRGNFPPRFSGLQFPNYSSELNVNALELDDSALYLCASSPRQGVGAEQYFGPGTRLTVT.

This chain joins TRBV2 and TRBJ1-5; TRBD1 is a possible D gene (6 bases). With 3 bases removed from V and 0 bases from J, the gap between germline ends came to 15 bases. The CDR3 is made up of 17 amino acids. Germline assignment: CDR1 SNHLY and CDR2 FYNNEI. CDR3 loop: CASSEPSPTGSNQPQHF. As DNA, the CDR3 is TGTGCCAGCAGTGAGCCGTCCCCGACAGGTAGCAATCAGCCCCAGCATTTT. The full variable domain, in which reference TRBV2 and TRBJ1-5 provide the parts outside the CDR3, is EPEVTQTPSHQVTQMGQEVILRCVPISNHLYFYWYRQILGQKVEFLVSFYNNEISEKSEIFDDQFSVERPDGSNFTLKIRSTKLEDSAMYFCASSEPSPTGSNQPQHFGDGTRLSIL.

This chain uses TRBV27 with TRBJ2-5, with TRBD2 matching over 11 bases. The DNA end lines up better with TRBJ2-7; the J call may be wrong. Germline CDR1 is MNHEY and CDR2 is SMNVEV (reference sequence). This CDR3 has 16 residues. CDR3 sequence: CASSFDTSGSTYEQYF. The CDR3 nucleotides read TGTGCCAGCAGTTTCGATACTAGCGGGAGTACCTACGAGCAGTACTTC.

The chain employs TRBV6-6 and TRBJ1-2; possible D gene TRBD1, 5 bases. The CDR3 has 12 residues. Trimming stripped 5 bases from V and 10 bases from J, with 14 bases between. CDR1 is MNHNY, CDR2 SVGAGI, per germline (reference sequence). The CDR3 region is CASSQGEGDYTF. For the CDR3, the DNA is TGTGCCAGCAGTCAGGGCGAAGGGGACTACACCTTC.

J is TRBJ1-1 and V is TRBV28; D ambiguous. The CDR3 covers 13 residues. Looked up from germline, CDR1 is MDHEN and CDR2 is SYDVKM. Trimming left V 8 bases short and J 12 bases short, with 22 bases between. The CDR3 protein is CASRYQIQAQTFF. The CDR3 DNA follows: TGTGCCAGCCGATACCAAATCCAGGCCCAGACTTTCTTT.

The V gene is TRBV7-6, the J gene TRBJ2-5, with D unclear. The CDR3 is 13 residues long. The V gene's germline CDR1 is SGHVS and CDR2 FNYEAQ. V was trimmed by 5 bases and J by 5 bases, leaving 12 bases between them. DNA of the CDR3: TGTGCCAGCAGCCCAGGTTGGTTGGAGACCCAGTACTTC. This codes for CASSPGWLETQYF.

The chain is built from TRBV7-2 and TRBJ2-7, with 8 bases fitting TRBD2. Germline CDR1 reads SGHTA; CDR2 reads FQGNSA. CDR3 length equals 16 residues. J gave up 4 bases and V 5 bases, and 13 bases lay outside the gene matches. CDR3 residues: CASSGGVAGREYEQYF. CDR3 nucleotide sequence: TGTGCCAGCAGCGGGGGAGTAGCGGGGAGGGAGTACGAGCAGTACTTC.

V and J are TRBV27 and TRBJ2-3, with a possible D match to TRBD1 (6 bases). This CDR3 is 14 amino acids long. Trimming removed 3 bases at V and 3 bases at J, with 10 bases between. The germline V gene has CDR1 MNHEY and CDR2 SMNVEV (reference sequence). As DNA, the CDR3 is TGTGCCAGCAGTTTCTGGCAGGGGACAGATACGCAGTATTTT. Its translation: CASSFWQGTDTQYF.

The chain employs TRBV15 and TRBJ1-2; D possibly corresponds to TRBD1 (6 bases). Trimming shortened V by 0 bases and J by 4 bases, and 15 bases separated the two germline ends. The CDR3 is made up of 16 amino acids. Looked up from germline, CDR1 is LNHNV and CDR2 is YYDKDF (reference sequence). The CDR3 DNA is TGTGCCACCAGCAGAGATCGGGGCACAGGGTCCTATGGCTACACCTTC. Protein product: CATSRDRGTGSYGYTF.

CDR3 coding DNA: TGTGCCAGCAGCGCGACAGGGGTGAACTATGGCTACACCTTC. Residues: CASSATGVNYGYTF. The rearrangement links TRBV7-3 to TRBJ1-2; 8 nucleotides align to TRBD1. The CDR3 has 14 residues. V shed 5 bases and J 2 bases; nucleotides not matched to a gene: 4. Germline V CDR1 and CDR2: SGHTA, FQGTGA.

This chain uses TRBV10-3 with TRBJ2-3; D unclear. V shed 4 bases and J shed 4 bases, with 9 bases lying between them. The CDR3 totals 13 residues. In germline, CDR1 is ENHRY, CDR2 SYGVKD. CDR3 amino acids: CAISVGPPDTQYF. For the CDR3, the DNA is TGTGCCATCAGTGTGGGCCCCCCAGATACGCAGTATTTT.